The next 22 T cell receptor beta chains were all read from a single sample in a study of blood T cell repertoires in COVID-19. Assay used: immunoSEQ multiplex PCR; TCRdb lists only in-frame clones, some missing. Of roughly 14,000 clones in the sample, 90% were seen once. Sequenced material: peripheral blood. All receptors derive from a human donor in a cohort sampled during active COVID-19.

This chain uses TRBV4-3 with TRBJ2-5; possibly TRBD1 for D (5 bases). The CDR3 spans 16 residues. The V end was cut by 0 bases, the J end by 4 bases, with 15 bases between. Germline lookup yields CDR1 LGHNA and CDR2 YSLEER. The CDR3 protein is CASSQDWGTGLETQYF. In DNA, the CDR3 is TGCGCCAGCAGCCAAGATTGGGGCACAGGTCTAGAGACCCAGTACTTC.

The gene calls are TRBV28 and TRBJ1-3, with 7 bases identical to TRBD1. The germline CDR1 and CDR2 sequences are MDHEN and SYDVKM. With 6 bases clipped from V and 5 bases from J, the junction kept 7 bases outside the gene matches. CDR3 length: 14 amino acids. The CDR3 sequence: CASRTQGVRNTIYF. CDR3 nucleotide sequence: TGTGCCAGCAGAACTCAGGGGGTTAGAAACACCATATATTTT.

This clone is judged medium-sized. The rearrangement joins TRBV5-1 to TRBJ2-2; 11 bases match TRBD1. Germline CDR1 and CDR2: SGHRS and YFSETQ. With 1 base clipped from V and 3 bases from J, the junction kept 5 bases outside the gene matches. CDR3 size: 17 residues. CDR3 loop: CASSLTGTGGDTGELFF. CDR3 DNA sequence: TGCGCCAGCAGCTTGACCGGGACAGGGGGGGACACCGGGGAGCTGTTTTTT.

V usage is TRBV7-9 and J usage is TRBJ2-2; D unclear. Germline V gene lookup returns CDR1 SEHNR and CDR2 FQNEAQ (reference sequence). Deletions cut 7 bases from V and 2 bases from J, with 5 bases between. The CDR3 has 12 amino acids. CDR3 DNA sequence: TGTGCCAGCAACTATAACACCGGGGAGCTGTTTTTT. Amino acid sequence: CASNYNTGELFF.

The J gene is TRBJ2-7, the V gene TRBV4-2; tentative D call: TRBD2 (5 bases). The CDR3 spans 13 residues. Germline assignment: CDR1 LGHNA and CDR2 YNFKEQ. V dropped 3 bases and J dropped 7 bases, with 13 bases sitting between them. The CDR3 spells CASSHGGLGEQYF. In DNA, the CDR3 is TGTGCCAGCAGCCATGGCGGGTTGGGAGAGCAGTACTTC.

This rearrangement joins TRBV27 to TRBJ2-7; 10 bases align to TRBD1. CDR1 and CDR2 (germline): MNHEY, SMNVEV (reference sequence). CDR3 length equals 12 residues. J was trimmed by 7 bases and V by 11 bases; bases with no gene match: 8. The CDR3 nucleotides read TGTGCCGCCGGCGACAGGGGGCTTGAGCAGTACTTC. It is translated as CAAGDRGLEQYF.

The CDR3: CASSWTGGNSPLHF. The DNA for the CDR3 is TGTGCCAGCAGCTGGACAGGGGGGAATTCACCCCTCCACTTT. V gene TRBV7-2 combines with J gene TRBJ1-6; TRBD1 matches at 10 bases. The CDR3 consists of 14 residues. In germline, CDR1 is SGHTA, CDR2 FQGNSA. V trimming: 4 bases; J trimming: 7 bases; junction bases outside the gene matches: 1.

This rearrangement joins TRBV5-8 to TRBJ2-1, with TRBD2 matching over 7 bases. Germline V gene data show CDR1 as SGHTS and CDR2 as YDEGEE. The CDR3 covers 17 residues. V was pared by 0 bases and J by 7 bases, with 13 bases of the junction left unmatched. The CDR3 reads CASSLAVLARRVNEQFF. Here the CDR3 DNA reads TGTGCCAGCAGCTTGGCGGTACTAGCGAGGAGAGTAAATGAGCAGTTCTTC.

This chain uses TRBV7-2 with TRBJ1-2; no firm D call. Germline V gives CDR1 SGHTA, CDR2 FQGNSA. V gave up 1 base and J gave up 8 bases, with 11 bases separating them. The CDR3 sequence is 13 residues long. Here the CDR3 DNA reads TGTGCCAGCAGCTTAGTCGACACGCAAGGCTACACCTTC. Its protein product is CASSLVDTQGYTF.

The chain uses TRBV2 and TRBJ2-3; the match to TRBD2 covers 12 bases. The CDR3 loop spans 15 amino acids. V lost 6 bases, J lost 4 bases, and 5 bases stayed unmatched. CDR1 and CDR2 from the germline V gene are SNHLY and FYNNEI. The CDR3 DNA is TGTGCCAGCAGAGCTAGCGGGGGGGGGTCAGATACGCAGTATTTT. Translation gives CASRASGGGSDTQYF.

This chain uses TRBV4-3 with TRBJ2-2, with 11 bases matching TRBD1. Trimming took 3 bases from V and 5 from J; bases not matched to a gene: 2. The germline V gene has CDR1 LGHNA and CDR2 YSLEER. The CDR3 has 15 residues. CDR3 in DNA: TGCGCCAGCAGCCAGGACAGGGGGCTGACCGGGGAGCTGTTTTTT. Protein: CASSQDRGLTGELFF.

The CDR3 region is CASATGTYNEQFF. CDR3 sequence (DNA): TGTGCCAGCGCGACAGGGACATACAATGAGCAGTTCTTC. The chain is built from TRBV9 and TRBJ2-1, with TRBD1 matching 7 bases. V was pared by 7 bases and J by 4 bases, with 5 bases of the junction left unmatched. Germline V CDR1 and CDR2: SGDLS, YYNGEE. This CDR3 contains 13 residues.

The chain employs TRBV6-5 and TRBJ1-6, with D perhaps TRBD1 (6 bases). V lost 6 bases and J lost 10, with 13 bases in between. The CDR3 covers 13 residues. The V gene's germline CDR1 is MNHEY and CDR2 SVGAGI. Here the CDR3 DNA reads TGTGCCAGCAGCCTTAACAGGGAATCACCCCTCCACTTT. It is translated as CASSLNRESPLHF.

The chain uses TRBV19 and TRBJ2-2, with D perhaps matching TRBD1 (5 bases). The CDR3 runs to 14 residues. Germline V gene data show CDR1 as LNHDA and CDR2 as SQIVND (reference sequence). V was cut by 7 bases and J by 1 base, with 10 bases left in between. The CDR3 sequence is CASKLRENTGELFF. The DNA for the CDR3 is TGTGCCAGTAAGCTCAGGGAGAACACCGGGGAGCTGTTTTTT.

This clone occurred once. The J gene is TRBJ2-1, the V gene TRBV19; TRBD1 matches at 7 bases. The CDR3 covers 22 residues. Losses at the gene ends were 1 base for V and 0 bases for J; bases not matched to a gene: 21. Germline CDR1 LNHDA, CDR2 SQIVND (reference sequence). CDR3 coding DNA: TGTGCCAGTAGTATAGGGACAGGTGGGTTATGGGACGGGACAGTCTCCTACAATGAGCAGTTCTTC. It specifies CASSIGTGGLWDGTVSYNEQFF.

V and J are TRBV10-3 and TRBJ2-7; possibly TRBD2 for D (7 bases). The germline V and J ends were trimmed by 8 bases and 4 bases, with 15 bases remaining between them. The CDR3 loop spans 13 amino acids. Germline V gene sequence: CDR1 ENHRY, CDR2 SYGVKD. CDR3 amino acids: CAIQRGGGYEQYF. As DNA, the CDR3 is TGTGCCATCCAGAGAGGGGGGGGATACGAGCAGTACTTC.

The chain recombines TRBV7-2 with TRBJ1-6; no firm D call. Germline CDR1 is SGHTA and CDR2 is FQGNSA. Trimming left V 5 bases short and J 13 bases short, with 15 bases between. The CDR3 spans 13 residues. The CDR3 region is CASSQDLSLPLHF. DNA for the CDR3: TGTGCCAGCAGCCAAGATTTGAGTCTGCCCCTCCACTTT.

J is TRBJ2-5 and V is TRBV7-8, with D possibly TRBD2 on 5 matching bases. Trimming pared 1 base from V and 2 bases from J, leaving 14 bases between. The V gene's germline CDR1 is SGHVS and CDR2 FQNEAQ. This CDR3 has 16 amino acids. This CDR3 reads CASSLGRVAWQETQYF. The CDR3 nucleotides read TGTGCCAGCAGCTTAGGGCGGGTGGCGTGGCAAGAGACCCAGTACTTC.

This clone was recorded only once. This chain connects TRBV5-1 to TRBJ2-3; 9 bases fit TRBD1. The CDR3 runs to 13 residues. J lost 3 bases, V lost 9 bases, and 5 bases had no gene match. CDR1 is SGHRS, CDR2 YFSETQ, per germline. The CDR3 sequence: CATRQGETDTQYF. DNA for the CDR3: TGCGCCACCCGACAGGGGGAGACAGATACGCAGTATTTT.

V and J are TRBV30 and TRBJ1-6; 7 positions match TRBD1. The CDR3 has 17 residues. V shed 3 bases, J shed 6 bases, and the junction held 14 bases outside the gene matches. Per germline, CDR1 GTSNPN and CDR2 SVGIG (reference sequence). The CDR3 nucleotides are TGTGCCTGGAGGCGATCATCCGGGACAGTGGGTAATTCACCCCTCCACTTT. It encodes CAWRRSSGTVGNSPLHF. Full variable domain (outside the CDR3, taken from reference TRBV30 and TRBJ1-6): SQTIHQWPATLVQPVGSPLSLECTVEGTSNPNLYWYRQAAGRGLQLLFYSVGIGQISSEVPQNLSASRPQDRQFILSSKKLLLSDSGFYLCAWRRSSGTVGNSPLHFGNGTRLTVT.

The rearrangement links TRBV4-2 to TRBJ1-6; 7 positions match TRBD1. Germline trimming cut 4 bases from V and 5 bases from J; bases unmatched to any gene: 5. The CDR3 is 15 amino acids. CDR1 is LGHNA, CDR2 YNFKEQ, per germline. The CDR3 nucleotides are TGTGCCAGCAGCCGCCGAGACAGGGATAATTCACCCCTCCACTTT. This codes for CASSRRDRDNSPLHF.

The gene calls are TRBV18 and TRBJ1-1, with 7 bases fitting TRBD1. Germline V gene lookup returns CDR1 KGHSH and CDR2 LQKENI. J gave up 0 bases and V 6 bases, and 4 bases lay outside the gene matches. The CDR3 runs to 14 residues. In nucleotides, the CDR3 is TGTGCCAGCTCCCCCGGGACAGTGAACACTGAAGCTTTCTTT. This encodes CASSPGTVNTEAFF. Together with reference TRBV18 and TRBJ1-1, the CDR3 gives the full variable domain: NAGVMQNPRHLVRRRGQEARLRCSPMKGHSHVYWYRQLPEEGLKFMVYLQKENIIDESGMPKERFSAEFPKEGPSILRIQQVVRGDSAAYFCASSPGTVNTEAFFGQGTRLTVV.